These 18 T cell receptor beta chains were all obtained from the same sample, sequenced in a study of T cells in Graves' hyperthyroidism and ophthalmopathy. Template material for amplifying TCR beta CDR3 regions consisted of RNA transcripts. RT-PCR in the first round (using the HTBI primer set) targeted the TCR CDR3. TCRdb independently ran MiXCR on the multiplex PCR reads; one entry per CDR3 protein. Of roughly 250,000 distinct CDR3 sequences listed, approximately 16% are singletons. The sequenced sample consisted of blood. These receptors were obtained from a woman between 18 and 29 years old with Graves' ophthalmopathy.

Details on this clonotype: Given a much more abundant clone one base away, this may be a read error. No conserved phenylalanine or tryptophan is present at the end of the CDR3, so a read error is the likely explanation. The rearrangement links TRBV27 to TRBJ2-1; TRBD2 agrees at 8 bases. This CDR3 comprises 16 residues. Germline-derived CDR1 and CDR2 are MNHEY and SMNVEV (reference sequence). With V trimmed by 5 bases and J by 0 bases, 6 bases remained unmatched. The CDR3 sequence: CASSPVAGSSYNEQFS. CDR3 DNA sequence: TGTGCCAGCAGTCCAGTAGCGGGAAGCTCCTACAATGAGCAGTTCTCC.

This clonotype showed up many times. This chain joins TRBV7-2 and TRBJ2-5, with D uncertain. Trimming cost V 1 base and J 3 bases, with 6 bases left between them. CDR3 length: 13 residues. In germline, CDR1 is SGHTA, CDR2 FQGNSA. Written as DNA, the CDR3 is TGTGCCAGCAGCTTAGGTCCTGAAGAGACCCAGTACTTC. This gives the protein CASSLGPEETQYF. The entire variable domain, with the rest obtained from reference TRBV7-2 and TRBJ2-5, is as follows: GAGVSQSPSNKVTEKGKDVELRCDPISGHTALYWYRQSLGQGLEFLIYFQGNSAPDKSGLPSDRFSAERTGGSVSTLTIQRTQQEDSAVYLCASSLGPEETQYFGPGTRLLVL.

This clonotype has a count of ten or more. V is TRBV12-3 or TRBV12-4 and J is TRBJ1-3; D is uncertain. V was cut by 4 bases and J by 0 bases, with 7 bases left in between. The CDR3 has 14 residues. The CDR3 spells CASSSRDSGNTIYF. The CDR3 DNA reads as TGTGCCAGCAGTTCCCGGGACTCTGGAAACACCATATATTTT.

The sample holds many counts of this clonotype. The J gene is TRBJ2-2, the V gene TRBV27, with D perhaps TRBD1 or TRBD2 (5 bases each). Per germline, CDR1 MNHEY and CDR2 SMNVEV (reference sequence). The CDR3 sequence is 16 residues long. Trimming stripped 7 bases from V and 4 bases from J, with 19 bases between. The CDR3 is CASISTRGTPTGELFF. CDR3 bases: TGTGCCAGCATCTCAACCCGGGGCACCCCCACCGGGGAGCTGTTTTTT.

This clonotype appeared many times. At one boundary the junction diverges from the germline segment, which might be a read error. This sequence joins TRBV11-1 and TRBJ1-2, with TRBD1 matching over 9 bases. The germline CDR1 and CDR2 sequences are SGHAT and FQDESV (reference sequence). The CDR3 sequence is 14 residues long. The DNA of the CDR3 is TGTGCCAACAGCTCGACGGGACAGGGCTATGGCTACACCTTC. The encoded protein is CANSSTGQGYGYTF.

There are many counts of this clonotype. This chain joins TRBV5-4 and TRBJ2-2, with D uncertain. The CDR3 extends over 12 amino acids. Germline V gene sequence: CDR1 SGHNT, CDR2 YYREEE (reference sequence). Between the trimmed V and J ends, which lost 4 bases and 7 bases, there was a span of 8 bases. The CDR3 DNA sequence: TGTGCCAGCAGCATGAAGGACGGGGAGCTGTTTTTT. Encoded protein: CASSMKDGELFF.

This clonotype showed up many times. The V call is TRBV6-1, the J call TRBJ2-1; TRBD2 aligns across 9 bases. V lost 8 bases and J lost 1; bases outside the gene matches: 6. This CDR3 has 15 amino acids. From germline, CDR1 is MNHNS and CDR2 SASEGT. DNA of the CDR3: TGTGCCAGCGGTCTAGCGGGAAGGTCCTACAATGAGCAGTTCTTC. Translation gives CASGLAGRSYNEQFF.

The table lists this clonotype with many counts. This sequence joins TRBV24-1 and TRBJ2-1, with 8 bases matching TRBD2. The CDR3 extends over 16 amino acids. V trimming: 5 bases; J trimming: 3 bases; junction bases outside the gene matches: 8. Germline-derived CDR1 and CDR2 are KGHDR and SFDVKD. The CDR3 sequence: CATSASSGSGYNEQFF. In DNA form, the CDR3 reads TGTGCCACCAGTGCCTCCAGCGGGAGCGGCTACAATGAGCAGTTCTTC.

The chain combines TRBV15 with TRBJ2-3; 8 bases fit TRBD2. Germline CDR1 LNHNV, CDR2 YYDKDF (reference sequence). J gave up 4 bases and V 3 bases, and 9 bases lay outside the gene matches. The CDR3 sequence is 16 residues long. CDR3 nucleotide sequence: TGTGCCACCAGCAGTTCCTCCCGACTAGCGTCAGATACGCAGTATTTT. Translating it yields CATSSSSRLASDTQYF.

This clonotype turned up a few times. The chain carries TRBV9 and TRBJ1-6; D ambiguous. Germline CDR1 and CDR2: SGDLS and YYNGEE. Trimming cost V 2 bases and J 0 bases, with 33 bases left between them. CDR3 size: 24 residues. CDR3 nucleotides: TGTGCCAGCAGCGTGCCATGGGTTTTATCTAAGCCTCTGCAGCTGTGCTCCTATAATTCACCCCTCCACTTT. This encodes CASSVPWVLSKPLQLCSYNSPLHF.

Comments on this clonotype: This may stem from a read error, because a much larger clone lies one nucleotide away. The genes are TRBV12-3 or TRBV12-4 and TRBJ2-7; TRBD1 matches 7 bases. V was clipped by 6 bases and J by 3 bases; unmatched bases: 8. CDR3 length: 14 amino acids. The CDR3 protein is CASSLGQTIYEQYF. The DNA for the CDR3 is TGTGCCAGCAGCCTGGGACAGACCATCTACGAGCAGTACTTC.

The table lists this clonotype with many counts. The rearrangement links TRBV18 to TRBJ1-1; D not certain. The germline V and J ends were trimmed by 2 bases and 2 bases, with 6 bases remaining between them. The germline CDR1 and CDR2 sequences are KGHSH and LQKENI. CDR3 length: 13 residues. CDR3 sequence: CASSPSENTEAFF. In DNA, the CDR3 is TGTGCCAGCTCACCATCGGAAAACACTGAAGCTTTCTTT.

The genes are TRBV7-3 and TRBJ2-1; 13 bases are shared with TRBD2. This CDR3 comprises 15 residues. Germline values: CDR1 SGHTA, CDR2 FQGTGA. The V and J ends lost 10 bases and 6 bases, in that order; junction bases with no gene match: 9. The CDR3 sequence is CATSLAGGPGNEQFF. CDR3 coding DNA: TGTGCCACCTCACTAGCGGGAGGGCCAGGCAATGAGCAGTTCTTC.

This chain joins TRBV7-9 and TRBJ2-7; maybe TRBD2 (5 bases). Trimming stripped 3 bases from V and 5 bases from J, with 8 bases between. Germline assignment: CDR1 SEHNR and CDR2 FQNEAQ (reference sequence). The CDR3 is 12 residues long. CDR3 DNA: TGTGCCAGCAGCTTCGGGAAGGACGAGCAGTACTTC. Translating gives CASSFGKDEQYF.

This clonotype showed up many times. The chain carries TRBV15 and TRBJ1-4, with 7 bases that match TRBD1. The trim removed 4 bases at V and 6 bases at J, leaving 5 bases unmatched. Germline CDR1 and CDR2: LNHNV and YYDKDF (reference sequence). CDR3 length equals 14 residues. The CDR3 loop is CATSIRQGDEKLFF. The CDR3 nucleotides read TGTGCCACCAGCATTCGGCAGGGGGATGAAAAACTGTTTTTT.

Only a few counts were recorded for this clonotype. The chain recombines TRBV10-3 with TRBJ2-7; 11 positions agree with TRBD2. There are 15 residues in the CDR3. J lost 3 bases, V lost 3 bases, and 4 bases had no gene match. The V gene's germline CDR1 is ENHRY and CDR2 SYGVKD. CDR3 bases: TGTGCCATCAGTGATTTAGCGGGAGGGCGCTACGAGCAGTACTTC. Translation gives CAISDLAGGRYEQYF.

This clonotype has ten or more counts. V and J are TRBV7-3 and TRBJ2-3; D is ambiguous. V shed 4 bases and J shed 7 bases, with 9 bases lying between them. CDR1 and CDR2 (germline): SGHTA, FQGTGA. The CDR3 consists of 12 residues. The CDR3 region is CASSSNRHTQYF. In DNA, the CDR3 is TGTGCCAGCAGCTCTAATAGGCATACGCAGTATTTT.

This clonotype has at least ten counts. The chain employs TRBV11-2 and TRBJ1-2; D is ambiguous. V was cut by 4 bases and J by 7 bases, with 10 bases left in between. CDR1 is SGHAT and CDR2 is FQNNGV in the germline V gene. The CDR3 has 12 residues. CDR3 sequence reads: CASSSFPGGYTF. The CDR3 DNA reads as TGTGCCAGCAGCTCCTTTCCAGGTGGCTACACCTTC.